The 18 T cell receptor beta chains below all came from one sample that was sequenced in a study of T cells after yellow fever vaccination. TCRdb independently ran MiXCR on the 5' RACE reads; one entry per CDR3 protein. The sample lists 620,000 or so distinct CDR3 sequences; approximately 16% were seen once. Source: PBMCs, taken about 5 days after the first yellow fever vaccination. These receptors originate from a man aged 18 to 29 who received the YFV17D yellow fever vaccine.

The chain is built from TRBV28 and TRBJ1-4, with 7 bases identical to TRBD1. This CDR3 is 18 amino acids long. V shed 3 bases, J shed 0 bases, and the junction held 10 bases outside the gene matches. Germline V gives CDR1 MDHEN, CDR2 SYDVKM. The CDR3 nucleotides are TGTGCCAGCAGTTTCACCGACAGGGCCAATGCAACTAATGAAAAACTGTTTTTT. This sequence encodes CASSFTDRANATNEKLFF.

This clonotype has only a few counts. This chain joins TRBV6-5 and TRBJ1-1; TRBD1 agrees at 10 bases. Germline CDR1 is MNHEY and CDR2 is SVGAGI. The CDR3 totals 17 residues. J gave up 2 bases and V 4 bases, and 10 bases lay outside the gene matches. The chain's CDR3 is CASSFLPGQGPNTEAFF. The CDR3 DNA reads TGTGCCAGCAGTTTTCTGCCGGGACAGGGGCCCAACACTGAAGCTTTCTTT.

The CDR3 region has the DNA TGCGCCAGCAGCTTGGGTATGGTAGGGTCAACAGATACGCAGTATTTT. It encodes CASSLGMVGSTDTQYF. The J gene is TRBJ2-3, the V gene TRBV5-1, with D unclear. Trimming removed 0 bases at V and 3 bases at J, with 14 bases between. The germline V gene encodes CDR1 SGHRS and CDR2 YFSETQ. The CDR3 consists of 16 residues.

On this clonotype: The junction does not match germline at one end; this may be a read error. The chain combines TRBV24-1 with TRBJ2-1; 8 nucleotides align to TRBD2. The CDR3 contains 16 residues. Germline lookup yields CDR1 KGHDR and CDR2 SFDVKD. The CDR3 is CASSDVPAGGYNEQFF. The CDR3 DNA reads TGTGCCTCCAGTGATGTCCCCGCGGGGGGTTACAATGAGCAGTTCTTC.

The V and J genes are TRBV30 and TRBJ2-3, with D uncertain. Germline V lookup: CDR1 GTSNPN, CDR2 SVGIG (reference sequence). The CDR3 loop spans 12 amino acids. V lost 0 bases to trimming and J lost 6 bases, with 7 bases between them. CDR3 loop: CAWSVLGDTQYF. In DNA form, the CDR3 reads TGTGCCTGGAGTGTACTGGGGGATACGCAGTATTTT.

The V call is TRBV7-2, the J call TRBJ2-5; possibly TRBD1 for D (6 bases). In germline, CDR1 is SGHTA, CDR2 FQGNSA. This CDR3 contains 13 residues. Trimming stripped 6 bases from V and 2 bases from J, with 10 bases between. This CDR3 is CASSRDTQETQYF. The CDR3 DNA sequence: TGTGCCAGCAGTCGGGACACACAAGAGACCCAGTACTTC.

The CDR3 reads CSVVLWQGAFF. The CDR3 region has the DNA TGCAGCGTTGTATTATGGCAGGGGGCTTTCTTT. This sequence joins TRBV29-1 and TRBJ1-1, with D possibly TRBD1 on 6 matching bases. This CDR3 is built from 11 residues. The V and J ends lost 4 bases and 11 bases respectively, with 14 bases between them. The germline CDR1 and CDR2 sequences are SQVTM and ANQGSEA.

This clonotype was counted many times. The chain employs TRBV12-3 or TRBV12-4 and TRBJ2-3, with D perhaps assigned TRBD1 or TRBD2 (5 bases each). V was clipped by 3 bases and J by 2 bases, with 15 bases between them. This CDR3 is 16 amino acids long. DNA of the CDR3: TGTGCCAGCAGTTTGAGGGACGGGGTATTCACAGATACGCAGTATTTT. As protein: CASSLRDGVFTDTQYF.

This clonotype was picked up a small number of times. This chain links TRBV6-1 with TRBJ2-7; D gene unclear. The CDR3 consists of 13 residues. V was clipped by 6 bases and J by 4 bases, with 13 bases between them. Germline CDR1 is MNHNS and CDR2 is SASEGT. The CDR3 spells CASRPGQLYEQYF. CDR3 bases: TGTGCCAGCAGGCCCGGGCAGCTTTACGAGCAGTACTTC.

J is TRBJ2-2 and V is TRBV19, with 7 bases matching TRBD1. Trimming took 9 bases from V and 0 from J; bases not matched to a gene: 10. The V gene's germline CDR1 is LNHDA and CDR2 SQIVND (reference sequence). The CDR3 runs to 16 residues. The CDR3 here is CASRDRKSSNTGELFF. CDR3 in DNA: TGTGCCAGCCGGGACAGAAAATCTTCGAACACCGGGGAGCTGTTTTTT.

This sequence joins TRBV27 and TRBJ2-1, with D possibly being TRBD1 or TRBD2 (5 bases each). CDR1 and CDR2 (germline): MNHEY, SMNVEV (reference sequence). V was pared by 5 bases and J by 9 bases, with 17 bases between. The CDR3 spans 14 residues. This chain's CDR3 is CASSQTGRWGEQFF. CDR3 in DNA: TGTGCCAGCAGTCAGACGGGGCGATGGGGTGAGCAGTTCTTC.

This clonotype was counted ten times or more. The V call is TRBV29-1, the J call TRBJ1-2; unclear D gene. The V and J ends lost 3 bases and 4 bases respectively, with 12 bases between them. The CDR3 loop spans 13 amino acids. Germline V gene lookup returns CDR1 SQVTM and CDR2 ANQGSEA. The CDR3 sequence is CSVDGSGPYGYTF. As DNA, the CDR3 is TGCAGCGTTGATGGGTCCGGTCCCTATGGCTACACCTTC.

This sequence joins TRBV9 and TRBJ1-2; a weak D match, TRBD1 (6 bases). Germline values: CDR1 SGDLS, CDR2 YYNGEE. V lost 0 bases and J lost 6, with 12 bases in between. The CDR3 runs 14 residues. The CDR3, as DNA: TGTGCCAGCAGCGTAGCTCGCAGGGGCCATGGCTACACCTTC. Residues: CASSVARRGHGYTF.

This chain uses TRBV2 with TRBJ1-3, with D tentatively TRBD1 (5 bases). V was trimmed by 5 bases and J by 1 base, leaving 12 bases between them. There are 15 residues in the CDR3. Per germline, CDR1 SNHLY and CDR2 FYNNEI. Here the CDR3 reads CASSTQGQSGNTIYF. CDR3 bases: TGTGCCAGCAGTACCCAGGGTCAATCTGGAAACACCATATATTTT.

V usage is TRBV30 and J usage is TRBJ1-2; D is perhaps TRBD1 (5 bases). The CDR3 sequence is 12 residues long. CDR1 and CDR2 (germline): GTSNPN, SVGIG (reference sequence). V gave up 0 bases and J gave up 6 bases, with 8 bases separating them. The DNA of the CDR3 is TGTGCCTGGAGTGTACAGGAGGATGGCTACACCTTC. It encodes CAWSVQEDGYTF.

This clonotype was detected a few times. CDR3 sequence reads: CASSEKEGNQETQYF. The DNA of the CDR3 is TGTGCCAGCAGTGAAAAAGAGGGAAACCAAGAGACCCAGTACTTC. The chain combines TRBV6-1 with TRBJ2-5; perhaps TRBD2 as D (5 bases). CDR3 size: 15 residues. CDR1 is MNHNS, CDR2 SASEGT, per germline. Trimming removed 2 bases at V and 0 bases at J, with 10 bases between.

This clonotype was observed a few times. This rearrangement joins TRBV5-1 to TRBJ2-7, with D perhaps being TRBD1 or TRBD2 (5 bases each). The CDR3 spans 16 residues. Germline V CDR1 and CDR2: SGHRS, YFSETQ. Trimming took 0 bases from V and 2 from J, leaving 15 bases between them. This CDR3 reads CASSLGPGATAYEQYF. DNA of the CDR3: TGCGCCAGCAGCTTGGGTCCCGGGGCCACTGCCTACGAGCAGTACTTC.

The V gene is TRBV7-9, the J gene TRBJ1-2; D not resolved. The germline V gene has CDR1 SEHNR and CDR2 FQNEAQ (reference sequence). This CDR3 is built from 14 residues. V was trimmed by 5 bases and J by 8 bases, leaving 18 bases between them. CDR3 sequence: CASSAPPATGGYTF. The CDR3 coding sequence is TGTGCCAGCAGCGCCCCCCCAGCGACGGGGGGCTACACCTTC.